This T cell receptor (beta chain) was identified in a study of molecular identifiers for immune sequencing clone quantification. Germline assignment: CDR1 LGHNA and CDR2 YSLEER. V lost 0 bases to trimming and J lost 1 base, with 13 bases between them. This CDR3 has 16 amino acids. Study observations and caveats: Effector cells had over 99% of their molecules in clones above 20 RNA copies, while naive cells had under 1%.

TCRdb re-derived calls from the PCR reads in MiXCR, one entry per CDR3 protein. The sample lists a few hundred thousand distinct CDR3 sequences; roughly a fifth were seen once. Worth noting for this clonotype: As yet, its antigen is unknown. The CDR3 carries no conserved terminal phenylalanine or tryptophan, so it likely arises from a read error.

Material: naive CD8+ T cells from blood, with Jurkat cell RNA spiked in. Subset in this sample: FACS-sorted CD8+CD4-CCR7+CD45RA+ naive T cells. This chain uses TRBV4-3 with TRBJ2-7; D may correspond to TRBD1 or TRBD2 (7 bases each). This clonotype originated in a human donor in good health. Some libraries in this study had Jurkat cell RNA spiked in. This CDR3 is CASSQDWQGGSYEQYL. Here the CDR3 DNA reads TGCGCCAGCAGCCAAGATTGGCAGGGGGGGTCCTACGAGCAGTACCTC.